This T cell receptor beta chain was captured in a study of T cells expressing NK-cell markers. TCRdb re-analyzed the 5' RACE reads; it lists each CDR3 protein once, without DNA. This table lists hundreds of thousands of distinct CDR3 sequences. Germline V CDR1 and CDR2: LGHNA, YNFKEQ. CDR3 size: 17 residues. The chain uses TRBV4-2 and TRBJ2-2; as DNA is missing, the TRBD2 call by TCRdb cannot be tested. This TCR derives from a man between 18 and 69 years old in good health. Sequencing was performed on blood T cells: a sorted CD56 or NKG2C T cell subset, CD4+ or CD8+ T cells, or bulk PBMC T cells (not recorded which). CDR3 loop: CASSQDGLAGGTGELFF.